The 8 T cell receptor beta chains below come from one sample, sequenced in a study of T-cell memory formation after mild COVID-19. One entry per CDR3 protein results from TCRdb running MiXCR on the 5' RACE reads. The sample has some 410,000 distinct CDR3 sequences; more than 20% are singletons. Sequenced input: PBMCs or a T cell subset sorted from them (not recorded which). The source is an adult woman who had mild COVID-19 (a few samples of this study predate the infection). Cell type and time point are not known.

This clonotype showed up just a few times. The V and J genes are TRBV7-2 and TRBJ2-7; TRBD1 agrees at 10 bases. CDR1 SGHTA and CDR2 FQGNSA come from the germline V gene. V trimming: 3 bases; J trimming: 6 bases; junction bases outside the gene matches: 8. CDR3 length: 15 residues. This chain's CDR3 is CASSFGGQGSSEQYF. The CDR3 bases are TGTGCCAGCAGCTTTGGGGGACAGGGGTCGTCCGAGCAGTACTTC.

CDR3 amino acids: CSGGGTDTQYF. The CDR3 DNA sequence: TGCAGTGGTGGGGGGACAGATACGCAGTATTTT. The chain uses TRBV20-1 and TRBJ2-3; D is possibly TRBD2 (6 bases). The CDR3 runs 11 residues. V was pared by 7 bases and J by 3 bases, with 8 bases between. Germline CDR1 DFQATT, CDR2 SNEGSKA (reference sequence).

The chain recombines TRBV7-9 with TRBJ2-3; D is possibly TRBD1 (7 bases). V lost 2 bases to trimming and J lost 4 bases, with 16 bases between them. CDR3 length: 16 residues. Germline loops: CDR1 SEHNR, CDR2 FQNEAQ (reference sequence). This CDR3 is CASSLRSGGGSDTQYF. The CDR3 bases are TGTGCCAGCAGCTTAAGGTCAGGGGGAGGTTCAGATACGCAGTATTTT.

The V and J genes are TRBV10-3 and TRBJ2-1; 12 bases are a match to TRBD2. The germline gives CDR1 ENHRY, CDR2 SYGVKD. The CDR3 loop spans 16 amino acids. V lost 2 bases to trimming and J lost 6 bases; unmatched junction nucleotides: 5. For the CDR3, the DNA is TGTGCCATCAGTGAGACCGCTAGCGGGGGGGGCAATGAGCAGTTCTTC. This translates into CAISETASGGGNEQFF.

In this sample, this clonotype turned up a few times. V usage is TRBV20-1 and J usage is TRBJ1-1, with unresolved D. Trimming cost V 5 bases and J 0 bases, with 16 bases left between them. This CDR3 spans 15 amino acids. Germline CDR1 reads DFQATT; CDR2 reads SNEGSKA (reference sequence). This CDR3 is CSAHRTVFMNTEAFF. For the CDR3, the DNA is TGCAGTGCTCACCGAACAGTGTTTATGAACACTGAAGCTTTCTTT.

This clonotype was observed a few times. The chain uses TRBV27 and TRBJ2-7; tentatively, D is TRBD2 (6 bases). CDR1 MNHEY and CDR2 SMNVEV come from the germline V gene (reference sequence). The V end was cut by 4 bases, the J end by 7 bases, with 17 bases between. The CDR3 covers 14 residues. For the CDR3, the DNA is TGTGCCAGCAGTTACGGGAGTGGTAATGTTGAGCAGTACTTC. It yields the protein CASSYGSGNVEQYF.

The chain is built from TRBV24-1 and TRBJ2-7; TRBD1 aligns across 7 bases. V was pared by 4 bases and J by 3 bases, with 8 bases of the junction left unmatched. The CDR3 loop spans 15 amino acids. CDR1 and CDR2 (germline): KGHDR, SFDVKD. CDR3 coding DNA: TGTGCCACCAGTGAAGGGGGTGCAGGGGGCTACGAGCAGTACTTC. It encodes CATSEGGAGGYEQYF.

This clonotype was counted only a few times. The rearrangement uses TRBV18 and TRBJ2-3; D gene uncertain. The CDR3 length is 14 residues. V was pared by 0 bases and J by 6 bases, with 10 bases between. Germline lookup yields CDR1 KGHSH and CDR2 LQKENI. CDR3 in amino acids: CASSPPQVEDTQYF. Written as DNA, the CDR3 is TGTGCCAGCTCACCACCCCAGGTAGAGGATACGCAGTATTTT. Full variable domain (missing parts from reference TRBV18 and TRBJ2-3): NAGVMQNPRHLVRRRGQEARLRCSPMKGHSHVYWYRQLPEEGLKFMVYLQKENIIDESGMPKERFSAEFPKEGPSILRIQQVVRGDSAAYFCASSPPQVEDTQYFGPGTRLTVL.